The entry below describes one TCR beta chain. Its target is not known. These data come from a study of shared clonotypes between healthy human individuals. Study background: Contributing individuals were two females and three males aged 18 to 49.

CD45RA+ naive and CD45RA-negative memory subsets were separated from CD4+ cells. Clones were sequenced by immunoSEQ multiplex PCR, and TCRdb holds only the in-frame ones, with some missing. Found here are over a million clones, approximately 70% of them singletons; the top ten hold approximately 1.5%. Notes on the study in general: Naive subsets, compared against memory subsets, generally had larger estimated richness values. What limited the represented genetic and exposure-history diversity was the small number of donors.

Unmatched junction bases numbered 5, after V lost 2 bases and J lost 4 bases. This CDR3 contains 15 residues. Germline lookup yields CDR1 SGHNT and CDR2 YYREEE (reference sequence). The sequencing sample was made of memory CD4+ T cells sorted from blood. Sample subset: CD45RA-negative fraction. The rearrangement links TRBV5-4 to TRBJ2-2; TRBD1 aligns across 7 bases. The TCR comes from a man younger than 35 in good health. The CDR3, as DNA: TGTGCCAGCAGCTTCGACAGGGAGAGCACCGGGGAGCTGTTTTTT. It translates to CASSFDRESTGELFF.